Shown below are 15 T cell receptor beta chains from a single sample sequenced in a study of graft-versus-host responses after intestinal transplantation. Some clones are missing from TCRdb's copy, which holds only in-frame ones; the method was immunoSEQ multiplex PCR. The table includes roughly 77,000 clones, about 89% detected once. Antigens for these TCRs are unknown. The sample in question was unstimulated CD8+ T cells sorted from spleen or lymph node cells, obtained before intestinal transplant. The receptors originated from a human donor who received an intestinal transplant.

The CDR3 spells CASSIGTDNTGELFF. CDR3 nucleotide sequence: TGCGCCAGCAGCATCGGGACAGACAACACCGGGGAGCTGTTTTTT. The chain employs TRBV5-1 and TRBJ2-2; the match to TRBD1 covers 7 bases. Germline V CDR1 and CDR2: SGHRS, YFSETQ. The CDR3 totals 15 residues. The V gene end was trimmed by 4 bases and the J gene end by 2 bases; junction bases not matched to a gene: 5. Full variable domain (rest looked up from reference TRBV5-1 and TRBJ2-2): KAGVTQTPRYLIKTRGQQVTLSCSPISGHRSVSWYQQTPGQGLQFLFEYFSETQRNKGNFPGRFSGRQFSNSRSEMNVSTLELGDSALYLCASSIGTDNTGELFFGEGSRLTVL.

This clone appeared a single time. The chain employs TRBV9 and TRBJ2-5, with 8 bases identical to TRBD2. The CDR3 is 17 amino acids. Germline CDR1 is SGDLS and CDR2 is YYNGEE. Losses at the gene ends were 5 bases for V and 4 bases for J; bases not matched to a gene: 16. The CDR3, as DNA: TGTGCCAGCAGTCCCCGGGGGGGCCTAGGGGGACGAGAGACCCAGTACTTC. As protein: CASSPRGGLGGRETQYF.

The chain couples TRBV27 to TRBJ2-5, with 8 bases matching TRBD1. TRBJ2-7 explains the end of the DNA better; the J call may be wrong. The CDR3 is 14 amino acids. CDR1 and CDR2 from the germline V gene are MNHEY and SMNVEV (reference sequence). The CDR3 here is CASSFRGPDHEQYF. The CDR3 DNA reads as TGTGCCAGCAGTTTCAGGGGGCCCGACCACGAGCAGTACTTC.

The V and J genes are TRBV11-2 and TRBJ2-5; D may be TRBD1 (5 bases). This CDR3 region has 13 residues. The germline gives CDR1 SGHAT, CDR2 FQNNGV. V lost 2 bases, J lost 2 bases, and 6 bases lay in between. In nucleotides, the CDR3 is TGTGCCAGCAGCTTAAGGGGACAAGAGACCCAGTACTTC. Its translation: CASSLRGQETQYF.

This chain joins TRBV19 and TRBJ2-1, with D maybe TRBD1 (6 bases). Germline V lookup: CDR1 LNHDA, CDR2 SQIVND (reference sequence). The CDR3 has 15 amino acids. V was clipped by 3 bases and J by 2 bases, with 11 bases between them. The CDR3 region has the DNA TGTGCCAGTAGTATTGCCGGGACACCCTACAATGAGCAGTTCTTC. The encoded protein is CASSIAGTPYNEQFF.

This sequence joins TRBV28 and TRBJ2-7; tentatively, D is TRBD1 (9 bases). Trimming stripped 6 bases from V and 4 bases from J, with 19 bases between. The CDR3 totals 15 residues. Germline V gene data show CDR1 as MDHEN and CDR2 as SYDVKM. Here the CDR3 reads CASSPGGTGSYEQYF. The CDR3 nucleotides are TGTGCCAGCAGCCCGGGGGGGACAGGGTCGTACGAGCAGTACTTC.

The chain joins TRBV5-1 to TRBJ2-3; TRBD2 matches 8 bases. Trimming at V came to 5 bases and at J to 3 bases, leaving 5 bases not matched to a gene. The germline V gene encodes CDR1 SGHRS and CDR2 YFSETQ. The CDR3 spans 14 residues. The CDR3 spells CASSSGGGTDTQYF. Written as DNA, the CDR3 is TGCGCCAGCAGTTCCGGGGGGGGGACAGATACGCAGTATTTT.

The rearrangement joins TRBV2 to TRBJ1-2, with a possible D match to TRBD1 (5 bases). CDR1 is SNHLY, CDR2 FYNNEI, per germline. The V end lost 4 bases, the J end lost 7 bases, and 10 bases lay between the germline ends. The CDR3 runs 12 residues. CDR3 nucleotide sequence: TGTGCCAGCAGTGGACAGATGCGTGGCTACACCTTC. Its protein product is CASSGQMRGYTF.

The rearrangement uses TRBV4-1 and TRBJ1-4; 7 nucleotides align to TRBD1. Losses at the gene ends were 5 bases for V and 4 bases for J; bases not matched to a gene: 10. Per the germline V gene, CDR1 is MGHRA and CDR2 is YSYEKL. The CDR3 length is 16 residues. The CDR3 DNA sequence: TGCGCCAGCAGCTATGGGACAGTGATTCATAATGAAAAACTGTTTTTT. It yields the protein CASSYGTVIHNEKLFF.

The chain carries TRBV10-3 and TRBJ2-7, with TRBD1 matching 12 bases. The CDR3 totals 16 residues. J was trimmed by 6 bases and V by 3 bases; bases with no gene match: 9. CDR1 and CDR2 (germline): ENHRY, SYGVKD. DNA for the CDR3: TGTGCCATCAGTGACCCCCCGGGACAGGGGGCATCCGAGCAGTACTTC. It codes for CAISDPPGQGASEQYF.

The chain couples TRBV28 to TRBJ1-5, with D maybe TRBD1 (6 bases). The CDR3 runs to 15 residues. Trimming removed 5 bases from V and 9 bases from J, with 20 bases in between. Germline CDR1 reads MDHEN; CDR2 reads SYDVKM. The chain's CDR3 is CASSHPAGAASPQHF. The DNA of the CDR3 is TGTGCCAGCAGTCATCCCGCGGGGGCGGCTTCGCCCCAGCATTTT.

This clone showed up just once. This chain uses TRBV6-5 with TRBJ2-1; TRBD2 matches at 9 bases. This CDR3 comprises 15 residues. V lost 2 bases to trimming and J lost 10 bases; unmatched junction nucleotides: 9. Germline loops: CDR1 MNHEY, CDR2 SVGAGI. The DNA of the CDR3 is TGTGCCAGCAGTTACCCCCCGGGACTAGCAGGGGAGCAGTTCTTC. As protein: CASSYPPGLAGEQFF.

The V and J genes are TRBV6-6 and TRBJ2-7, with TRBD1 as a possible D gene (5 bases). This CDR3 is 13 amino acids long. Trimming removed 5 bases from V and 0 bases from J, with 8 bases in between. The V gene's germline CDR1 is MNHNY and CDR2 SVGAGI (reference sequence). The CDR3 DNA reads TGTGCCAGCAGTCCAGGGAACTCCTACGAGCAGTACTTC. This sequence encodes CASSPGNSYEQYF.

The chain has TRBV7-9 and TRBJ1-5, with 7 bases aligning to TRBD1. From germline, CDR1 is SEHNR and CDR2 FQNEAQ (reference sequence). The length of the CDR3 is 12 residues. With 8 bases clipped from V and 9 bases from J, the junction kept 7 bases outside the gene matches. In DNA form, the CDR3 reads TGTGCCAGCGCGACAGGGATAGGGCCCCAGCATTTT. Translating gives CASATGIGPQHF.

The chain combines TRBV11-2 with TRBJ1-5; D is unresolved. V was trimmed by 2 bases and J by 5 bases, leaving 7 bases between them. The CDR3 spans 13 residues. Per germline, CDR1 SGHAT and CDR2 FQNNGV. The CDR3 region has the DNA TGTGCCAGCAGCTTATCGGGTGATCAGCCCCAGCATTTT. This codes for CASSLSGDQPQHF.